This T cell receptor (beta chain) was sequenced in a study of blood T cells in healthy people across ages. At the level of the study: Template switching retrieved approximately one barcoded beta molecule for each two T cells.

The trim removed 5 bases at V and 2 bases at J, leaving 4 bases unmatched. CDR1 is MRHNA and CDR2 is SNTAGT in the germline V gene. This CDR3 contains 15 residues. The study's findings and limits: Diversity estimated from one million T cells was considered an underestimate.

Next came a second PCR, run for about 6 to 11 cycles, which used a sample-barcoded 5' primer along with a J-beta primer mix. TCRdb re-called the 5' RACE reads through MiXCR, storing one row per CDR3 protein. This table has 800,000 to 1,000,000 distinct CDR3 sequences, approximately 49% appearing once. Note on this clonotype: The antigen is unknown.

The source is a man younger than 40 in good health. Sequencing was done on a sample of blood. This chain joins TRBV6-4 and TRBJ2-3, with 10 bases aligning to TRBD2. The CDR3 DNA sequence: TGTGCCAGCAGTCGAGCGGGGGGGAACACAGATACGCAGTATTTT. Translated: CASSRAGGNTDTQYF.